Here is one T cell receptor beta chain with its context. This clonotype showed up many times. The antigen this receptor binds is unknown. No clone much larger than this one lies a single base away; base qualities are absent. The entry originates in a study of response to subunit inactivated influenza vaccine (dated 2018 in TCRdb). General notes on the study: The study used deep quantitative T cell receptor repertoire profiling to track responses to a trivalent subunit inactivated influenza vaccine.

Including cysteine and phenylalanine, the CDR3 has 19 amino acids. The CDR3 DNA has 57 bases and is translated from base 1. As encoded in the germline V gene, CDR1 is SGHAT while CDR2 is FQNNGV. V has 4 bases trimmed and J has 3 bases trimmed; junction bases matching no gene number 14. Receptors were amplified or captured by RT-PCR. The instrument given in TCRdb is Illumina HiSeq 2500. The public sequencing data were trimmed at Q25 with fastp and processed into clonotypes with MiXCR by TCRdb, which kept only in-frame beta chains. Rows matching on CDR3 protein sequence are summarized as one entry with the most common DNA and genes. The sample profile shows 700,000 to 900,000 distinct CDR3 sequences; 21% of them were found once. About 9.4% of the sample is in the top ten clones. The paper's findings and limits, for the study overall: The authors suggested that each seasonal influenza vaccination may recruit only a limited number of new T cells.

Sequencing was performed on PBMCs from blood, taken 4 to 6 days after vaccination. The origin of this receptor is a man between 50 and 59 years old who received an inactivated influenza vaccine. Donor details come from another sample of the same person, matched by shared clones. The V and J genes are TRBV11-2 and TRBJ2-7, with 14 central nucleotides matching TRBD2. The CDR3 has the sequence CASSSDGTSGSRWGYEQYF. The nucleotide sequence is given as TGTGCCAGCAGCTCGGACGGGACTAGCGGGAGTCGGTGGGGCTACGAGCAGTACTTC. When the CDR3 is completed using the reference TRBV11-2 and TRBJ2-7 genes on either side, the full variable domain is EAGVAQSPRYKIIEKRQSVAFWCNPISGHATLYWYQQILGQGPKLLIQFQNNGVVDDSQLPKDRFSAERLKGVDSTLKIQPAKLEDSAVYLCASSSDGTSGSRWGYEQYFGPGTRLTVT.